A single sample gave rise to the 28 T cell receptor beta chains below, sequenced in a study of cytomegalovirus exposure and HLA in healthy donors. The primer mix had 60 Vbeta and 13 Jbeta primers. Measured with immunoSEQ multiplex PCR; TCRdb has only the in-frame clones, and not every one. Here the sample spans 180,000 or so clones, roughly three quarters being singletons. Sequenced material: PBMCs. These receptors originate from a woman in her 30s in good health and CMV-seropositive.

This chain joins TRBV7-2 and TRBJ1-3, with a weak D call TRBD1 (5 bases). V was pared by 4 bases and J by 8 bases, with 12 bases between. The CDR3 length is 13 residues. In germline, CDR1 is SGHTA, CDR2 FQGNSA. CDR3 coding DNA: TGTGCCAGCAGCTCTAATCAGGGATACACCATATATTTT. Translating gives CASSSNQGYTIYF.

The table lists this clone with a count of one. Here the CDR3 reads CALHPTGLPGELFF. CDR3 coding DNA: TGTGCCTTACACCCGACAGGCCTCCCCGGGGAGCTGTTTTTT. V gene TRBV30 combines with J gene TRBJ2-2; D might be TRBD1 (6 bases). Trimming took 7 bases from V and 6 from J, leaving 18 bases between them. The germline V gene encodes CDR1 GTSNPN and CDR2 SVGIG (reference sequence). The CDR3 is 14 residues long.

The chain joins TRBV11-3 to TRBJ2-3; D may be TRBD2 (6 bases). V gave up 5 bases and J gave up 5 bases, with 11 bases separating them. The CDR3 length is 13 residues. The germline V gene encodes CDR1 SGHNT and CDR2 YENEEA. The CDR3, as DNA: TGTGCCAGCAGCCCCCGACTAGTAGATACGCAGTATTTT. Translation gives CASSPRLVDTQYF.

This clone was observed a single time. CDR3 protein: CASSERGAGYEQYF. DNA for the CDR3: TGTGCCAGCTCGGAGCGGGGGGCGGGGTACGAGCAGTACTTC. The genes are TRBV27 and TRBJ2-7, with TRBD2 matching 9 bases. This CDR3 comprises 14 residues. Per germline, CDR1 MNHEY and CDR2 SMNVEV (reference sequence). J was trimmed by 4 bases and V by 8 bases; bases with no gene match: 9.

V and J are TRBV4-1 and TRBJ2-1, with a possible D match to TRBD1 (5 bases). The ends were cut back, 0 bases at V and 5 bases at J, with 14 bases in the middle. CDR3 size: 16 residues. Germline V gene sequence: CDR1 MGHRA, CDR2 YSYEKL. The CDR3 reads CASSQDGRAHHNEQFF. DNA of the CDR3: TGCGCCAGCAGCCAAGATGGCAGGGCTCACCACAATGAGCAGTTCTTC.

This chain joins TRBV5-8 and TRBJ2-5; TRBD2 might be the D (5 bases). The CDR3 totals 15 residues. In germline, CDR1 is SGHTS, CDR2 YDEGEE. Trimming stripped 3 bases from V and 3 bases from J, with 15 bases between. The CDR3 loop reads CASSSGRGRKETQYF. The CDR3 coding sequence is TGTGCCAGCAGCTCCGGCCGAGGGAGAAAAGAGACCCAGTACTTC.

This clone was recorded only once. The rearrangement uses TRBV14 and TRBJ1-4; a weak D match, TRBD1 (6 bases). The CDR3 has 13 residues. Looked up from germline, CDR1 is SGHDN and CDR2 is FVKESK. The V and J ends lost 4 bases and 5 bases respectively, with 8 bases between them. CDR3 nucleotides: TGTGCCAGCAGCCGCGACAGGAATGAAAAACTGTTTTTT. Translation: CASSRDRNEKLFF.

The J gene is TRBJ2-2, the V gene TRBV5-1; D uncertain. Trimming removed 4 bases at V and 7 bases at J, with 14 bases between. Germline CDR1 SGHRS, CDR2 YFSETQ. The CDR3 runs to 14 residues. The CDR3 reads CASSSPRRNGELFF. CDR3 nucleotide sequence: TGCGCCAGCAGCAGCCCCCGCAGGAACGGGGAGCTGTTTTTT.

As DNA, the CDR3 is TGTGCCAGCAGTGGACAGTCCATTAATGAAAAACTGTTTTTT. Translating it yields CASSGQSINEKLFF. This chain links TRBV6-5 with TRBJ1-4, with D perhaps TRBD1 (6 bases). Trimming removed 5 bases at V and 4 bases at J, with 11 bases between. The CDR3 length is 14 residues. Germline V gives CDR1 MNHEY, CDR2 SVGAGI.

The chain couples TRBV13 to TRBJ2-7, with D uncertain. CDR1 and CDR2 (germline): PRHDT, FYEKMQ (reference sequence). This CDR3 contains 11 residues. Trimming pared 3 bases from V and 7 bases from J, leaving 7 bases between. CDR3 nucleotide sequence: TGTGCCAGCAGCTTCGGTCGGGAGCAGTACTTC. As protein: CASSFGREQYF.

The chain links TRBV7-8 to TRBJ1-5; 7 bases match TRBD1. The CDR3 totals 16 residues. The germline V gene encodes CDR1 SGHVS and CDR2 FQNEAQ. V shed 5 bases, J shed 5 bases, and the junction held 12 bases outside the gene matches. The CDR3 reads CASSPWTGGSDQPQHF. CDR3 coding DNA: TGTGCCAGCAGCCCCTGGACAGGCGGGTCGGATCAGCCCCAGCATTTT.

The chain has TRBV28 and TRBJ2-7; TRBD1 aligns across 8 bases. The ends lost 6 bases at V and 5 bases at J; junction bases unmatched: 6. There are 13 residues in the CDR3. Germline V gene lookup returns CDR1 MDHEN and CDR2 SYDVKM. The chain's CDR3 is CASRGQGPHEQYF. DNA for the CDR3: TGTGCCAGCAGAGGACAGGGACCCCACGAGCAGTACTTC. Combining the CDR3 with reference TRBV28 and TRBJ2-7 gives the whole variable domain DVKVTQSSRYLVKRTGEKVFLECVQDMDHENMFWYRQDPGLGLRLIYFSYDVKMKEKGDIPEGYSVSREKKERFSLILESASTNQTSMYLCASRGQGPHEQYFGPGTRLTVT.

The CDR3 coding sequence is TGTGCCAGCAGCTTAGAGAACGGGGTAGGAGGCTACACCTTC. It yields the protein CASSLENGVGGYTF. The V gene is TRBV7-9, the J gene TRBJ1-2; D unclear. Trimming removed 1 base at V and 8 bases at J, with 14 bases between. Germline V lookup: CDR1 SEHNR, CDR2 FQNEAQ (reference sequence). The CDR3 has 14 amino acids.

As for this clone: Other DNA sequences in this sample translate to the same CDR3. This chain joins TRBV7-6 and TRBJ1-2, with D possibly matching TRBD1 (5 bases). This CDR3 is built from 13 residues. Germline CDR1 reads SGHVS; CDR2 reads FNYEAQ. V lost 4 bases and J 4 bases, leaving 10 bases between the germline ends. The CDR3 region is CASSSRGGYGYTF. The DNA of the CDR3 is TGTGCCAGCAGCTCCCGCGGGGGCTATGGCTACACCTTC.

This chain links TRBV19 with TRBJ1-5; D perhaps matches TRBD1 (6 bases). CDR3 length equals 16 residues. Trimming took 1 base from V and 0 from J, leaving 10 bases between them. Looked up from germline, CDR1 is LNHDA and CDR2 is SQIVND (reference sequence). CDR3 nucleotides: TGTGCCAGTAGTATAGCGGTCAGGGGTAGCAATCAGCCCCAGCATTTT. It codes for CASSIAVRGSNQPQHF.

This clone showed up just a few times. This chain uses TRBV4-1 with TRBJ1-2, with 8 bases fitting TRBD1. This CDR3 has 20 residues. The germline CDR1 and CDR2 sequences are MGHRA and YSYEKL. Trimming cost V 0 bases and J 3 bases; bases outside gene matches: 18. CDR3 nucleotides: TGCGCCAGCAGCCAAGACCGCAAGGTAGACAGGGGTCCCCCTCACTATGGCTACACCTTC. Its protein is CASSQDRKVDRGPPHYGYTF.

This chain joins TRBV6-5 and TRBJ2-7; 8 bases are shared with TRBD2. The CDR3 sequence is 15 residues long. Trimming at V came to 2 bases and at J to 2 bases, leaving 5 bases not matched to a gene. Germline V gene sequence: CDR1 MNHEY, CDR2 SVGAGI. The CDR3 here is CASSYRAGGTYEQYF. CDR3 nucleotide sequence: TGTGCCAGCAGTTACAGGGCGGGGGGTACCTACGAGCAGTACTTC.

The chain has TRBV11-3 and TRBJ2-7; 9 bases match TRBD1. The CDR3 totals 14 residues. Looked up from germline, CDR1 is SGHNT and CDR2 is YENEEA. Trimming at V came to 5 bases and at J to 7 bases, leaving 9 bases not matched to a gene. CDR3 nucleotide sequence: TGTGCCAGCAGCGCCGTACAGGGGGCCTGGGAGCAGTACTTC. Encoded protein: CASSAVQGAWEQYF.

The rearrangement joins TRBV9 to TRBJ2-3; 8 positions match TRBD2. This CDR3 is built from 16 residues. V trimming: 0 bases; J trimming: 5 bases; junction bases outside the gene matches: 8. Germline V gene lookup returns CDR1 SGDLS and CDR2 YYNGEE. The CDR3 DNA follows: TGTGCCAGCAGCGTAGGGGTTCGGGGGGGCCAAGATACGCAGTATTTT. It yields the protein CASSVGVRGGQDTQYF.

The J gene is TRBJ2-1, the V gene TRBV6-1; 7 positions match TRBD1. Trimming at V came to 6 bases and at J to 5 bases, leaving 10 bases not matched to a gene. Germline V lookup: CDR1 MNHNS, CDR2 SASEGT. The CDR3 extends over 15 amino acids. DNA for the CDR3: TGTGCCAGCAGCTTCGACAGGGCCAGGGACAATGAGCAGTTCTTC. Residues: CASSFDRARDNEQFF.

The gene calls are TRBV29-1 and TRBJ1-2; D not certain. CDR3 length: 14 residues. Germline CDR1 and CDR2: SQVTM and ANQGSEA. Trimming pared 0 bases from V and 2 bases from J, leaving 10 bases between. The chain's CDR3 is CSVEDQDSNYGYTF. CDR3 DNA sequence: TGCAGCGTTGAAGATCAGGACTCCAACTATGGCTACACCTTC.

J is TRBJ2-5 and V is TRBV27; D gene uncertain. This CDR3 is 13 amino acids long. Germline V gene lookup returns CDR1 MNHEY and CDR2 SMNVEV (reference sequence). Trimming stripped 2 bases from V and 4 bases from J, with 8 bases between. The CDR3 nucleotides read TGTGCCAGCAGTTTACGGGTTCCAGAGACCCAGTACTTC. Protein sequence: CASSLRVPETQYF.

The chain combines TRBV7-7 with TRBJ2-3, with D possibly matching TRBD2 (7 bases). Between the trimmed V and J ends, which lost 0 bases and 5 bases, there was a span of 12 bases. The CDR3 sequence is 15 residues long. Germline CDR1 is SSHAT and CDR2 is FNYEAQ (reference sequence). The CDR3 loop is CASSLAGGLGDTQYF. The CDR3 bases are TGTGCCAGCAGCTTAGCGGGGGGGCTCGGAGATACGCAGTATTTT.

This chain uses TRBV7-2 with TRBJ2-3; no clear D gene. V shed 5 bases and J shed 3 bases, with 6 bases lying between them. Germline loops: CDR1 SGHTA, CDR2 FQGNSA. This CDR3 spans 12 amino acids. As DNA, the CDR3 is TGTGCCAGCAGCCCGCGGACAGATACGCAGTATTTT. Translated, it gives CASSPRTDTQYF.

The rearrangement uses TRBV4-3 and TRBJ2-7, with TRBD1 identical over 10 bases. The germline V gene encodes CDR1 LGHNA and CDR2 YSLEER. This CDR3 is 14 amino acids long. V was pared by 3 bases and J by 5 bases, with 4 bases of the junction left unmatched. Here the CDR3 reads CASSHSTGGDEQYF. The CDR3 DNA follows: TGCGCCAGCAGCCACTCGACAGGGGGCGACGAGCAGTACTTC.

The chain uses TRBV4-1 and TRBJ1-2; D is perhaps TRBD1 (6 bases). CDR1 and CDR2 from the germline V gene are MGHRA and YSYEKL. The CDR3 covers 15 residues. Trimming took 3 bases from V and 0 from J, leaving 11 bases between them. The chain's CDR3 is CASSQDDRPNYGYTF. The CDR3 coding sequence is TGCGCCAGCAGCCAGGATGACAGGCCTAACTATGGCTACACCTTC.

CDR3 in amino acids: CASSYGQGAGGYTF. As DNA, the CDR3 is TGTGCCAGCAGCTATGGACAGGGGGCCGGTGGCTACACCTTC. The rearrangement joins TRBV5-4 to TRBJ1-2, with TRBD1 matching over 11 bases. The germline CDR1 and CDR2 sequences are SGHNT and YYREEE (reference sequence). V was pared by 3 bases and J by 7 bases, with 5 bases of the junction left unmatched. The CDR3 has 14 residues.

The chain couples TRBV11-3 to TRBJ2-3, with D possibly matching TRBD2 (6 bases). V lost 5 bases and J 0 bases, leaving 12 bases between the germline ends. Germline V lookup: CDR1 SGHNT, CDR2 YENEEA. The CDR3 is 15 residues long. This CDR3 reads CASSPAGTSTDTQYF. The CDR3 nucleotides are TGTGCCAGCAGCCCAGCCGGGACTAGCACAGATACGCAGTATTTT.